The clone carrying this T cell receptor (beta chain) was picked up many times. The sample is drawn from a study of molecular identifiers for immune sequencing clone quantification. TCRdb re-called the PCR reads through MiXCR, storing one row per CDR3 protein. Of hundreds of thousands of distinct CDR3 sequences detected, approximately 24% appear once; the ten largest clones hold approximately 0.75%. The CDR3 extends over 20 amino acids. V dropped 1 base and J dropped 4; count of bases not matched to a gene: 17. The receptor comes from a human donor in good health. Some libraries in this study had Jurkat cell RNA spiked in. The rearrangement uses TRBV23-1 and TRBJ2-5, with 11 nucleotides matching TRBD2. TRBV23-1 is an ORF, and what it does is uncertain. Sequencing input: naive CD8+ T cells from blood, with Jurkat cell RNA spiked in. Regarding subset: FACS-sorted CD8+CD4-CCR7+CD45RA+ naive T cells. In nucleotides, the CDR3 is TGCGCCAGCAGTCAATATCGGTTGGCTAGCGGGGGGCACCCCCTAGAGACCCAGTACTTC. Its translation: CASSQYRLASGGHPLETQYF.